The source of this T cell receptor beta chain is a study of blood T cell repertoires in COVID-19. Study details: The origin of the acute and convalescent COVID-19 samples was the United States, Italy and Spain. Sample material is recorded as cDNA or gDNA derived from T cells, B-cell-depleted T cells, or PBMCs.

V was pared by 4 bases and J by 4 bases, with 2 bases of the junction left unmatched. In germline, CDR1 is SGHTA, CDR2 FQGNSA. The CDR3 runs 14 residues. Original processing notes: The assay estimated nucleated cells by amplifying reference gene primers. Profiled with immunoSEQ multiplex PCR; TCRdb holds only in-frame clones, not every one. V and J calls and clone size come straight from that table; D and trimming were deduced from the DNA. The sample has 170,000 or so clones; about 87% are singletons. The chain has TRBV7-2 and TRBJ2-7; TRBD2 matches at 12 bases. Sequenced material: peripheral blood. The receptor's source is a man in his forties or fifties with active or convalescent COVID-19. The CDR3 loop is CASSSTSGGYEQYF. CDR3 DNA: TGTGCCAGCAGCTCGACTAGCGGGGGATACGAGCAGTACTTC.